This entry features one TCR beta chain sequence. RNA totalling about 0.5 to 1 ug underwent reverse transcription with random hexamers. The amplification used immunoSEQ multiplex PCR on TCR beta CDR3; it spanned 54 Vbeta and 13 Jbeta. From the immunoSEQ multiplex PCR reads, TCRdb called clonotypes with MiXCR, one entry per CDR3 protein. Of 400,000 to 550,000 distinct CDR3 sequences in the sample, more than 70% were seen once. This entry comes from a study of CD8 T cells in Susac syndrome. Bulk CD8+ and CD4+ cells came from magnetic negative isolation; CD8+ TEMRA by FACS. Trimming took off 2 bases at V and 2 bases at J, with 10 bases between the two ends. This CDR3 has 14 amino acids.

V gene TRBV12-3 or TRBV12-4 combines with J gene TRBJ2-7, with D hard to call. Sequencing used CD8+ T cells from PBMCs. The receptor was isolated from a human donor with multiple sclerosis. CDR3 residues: CASSLRDMAYEQYF. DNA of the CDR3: TGTGCCAGCAGTTTACGAGACATGGCCTACGAGCAGTACTTC.